The next 30 T cell receptor beta chains were all read from a single sample in a study of patients and donors after allogeneic stem cell transplantation (TCRdb year 2020). Preparation of the library involved RT-PCR. Data came from a NextSeq 550. The public reads were run again by TCRdb, first through fastp at Q25 and then through MiXCR, and only productive beta chains were kept. Every distinct CDR3 protein forms one entry, paired with its most common genes and DNA. Across this sample there are about 960,000 distinct CDR3 sequences, with 18% seen only once. Jointly, the top ten make up around 6% of the sample. The source material was blood, either unsorted or a sorted T cell fraction (not recorded which). Receptors were obtained from a human donor who was either an allogeneic HSCT recipient or a stem cell or donor lymphocyte infusion donor (not recorded which). It is not recorded whose cells these are; they may come from a transplant donor.

This clonotype came up a few times. The chain has TRBV7-9 and TRBJ1-4; D unresolved. Germline lookup yields CDR1 SEHNR and CDR2 FQNEAQ (reference sequence). The V and J ends lost 2 bases and 5 bases respectively, with 15 bases between them. CDR3 length: 16 residues. CDR3 region: CASSLKRSALNEKLFF. CDR3 in DNA: TGTGCCAGCAGCTTAAAGAGGTCAGCTCTGAATGAAAAACTGTTTTTT.

V is TRBV29-1 and J is TRBJ2-5; TRBD2 matches at 10 bases. With 3 bases clipped from V and 4 bases from J, the junction kept 5 bases outside the gene matches. There are 14 residues in the CDR3. Germline CDR1 SQVTM, CDR2 ANQGSEA. The CDR3 region is CSVDSGGAGETQYF. The CDR3 DNA is TGCAGCGTTGACAGCGGGGGGGCCGGAGAGACCCAGTACTTC.

This clonotype has just a few counts. The rearrangement uses TRBV18 and TRBJ2-7; no firm D call. This CDR3 has 12 residues. Germline V CDR1 and CDR2: KGHSH, LQKENI. Trimming left V 4 bases short and J 6 bases short, with 10 bases between. The CDR3 bases are TGTGCCAGCTCACTCTACGCTACCGAGCAGTACTTC. Its protein product is CASSLYATEQYF.

The J gene is TRBJ1-2, the V gene TRBV12-5, with D maybe TRBD1 (6 bases). Per the germline V gene, CDR1 is LGHNT and CDR2 is FRNRAP. This CDR3 has 15 amino acids. The V end was cut by 5 bases, the J end by 2 bases, with 15 bases between. CDR3 bases: TGTGCTAGTGGTGCCCCAAACAGGGAAAACTATGGCTACACCTTC. The encoded protein is CASGAPNRENYGYTF.

The V gene is TRBV6-1, the J gene TRBJ2-7; TRBD1 matches 8 bases. V gave up 4 bases and J gave up 6 bases; unmatched junction bases: 5. Germline values: CDR1 MNHNS, CDR2 SASEGT. This CDR3 spans 13 amino acids. CDR3 DNA sequence: TGTGCCAGCAGTGGAGGACAGGGCGGCGAGCAGTACTTC. As protein: CASSGGQGGEQYF.

The chain has TRBV5-1 and TRBJ2-1; the match to TRBD2 covers 11 bases. This CDR3 is 16 amino acids long. Germline V lookup: CDR1 SGHRS, CDR2 YFSETQ. J lost 9 bases, V lost 2 bases, and 10 bases had no gene match. In DNA, the CDR3 is TGCGCCAGCAGCTTACGTAGCGGGAGGGCATCATCTGAGCAGTTCTTC. Its protein product is CASSLRSGRASSEQFF.

The table lists this clonotype with a count of one. The chain is built from TRBV7-6 and TRBJ2-1, with a tentative D call TRBD1 (5 bases). The CDR3 has 14 amino acids. In germline, CDR1 is SGHVS, CDR2 FNYEAQ. Trimming left V 5 bases short and J 8 bases short, with 16 bases between. The CDR3 DNA is TGTGCCAGCAGCCTAGGCGTAGGGGATTATGAGCAGTTCTTC. Translating gives CASSLGVGDYEQFF.

J is TRBJ2-1 and V is TRBV9; 7 bases line up with TRBD2. From germline, CDR1 is SGDLS and CDR2 YYNGEE. The CDR3 totals 15 residues. Trimming cost V 1 base and J 6 bases; bases outside gene matches: 7. CDR3 loop: CASSVLGGSGNEQFF. CDR3 DNA: TGTGCCAGCAGCGTATTGGGAGGGTCGGGCAATGAGCAGTTCTTC.

The J gene is TRBJ2-7, the V gene TRBV12-3 or TRBV12-4; tentative D call: TRBD2 (6 bases). Trimming cost V 3 bases and J 6 bases, with 9 bases left between them. The CDR3 has 12 residues. The CDR3 protein is CASSFAGSEQYF. CDR3 coding DNA: TGTGCCAGCAGTTTCGCGGGGAGCGAGCAGTACTTC.

This clonotype was found a few times. The chain is built from TRBV5-6 and TRBJ2-3; D not resolved. CDR1 and CDR2 (germline): SGHDT, YYEEEE. V was shortened by 4 bases and J by 2 bases, with 14 bases between the two germline ends. The CDR3 is made up of 15 amino acids. CDR3 loop: CASSPMPGTTDTQYF. DNA of the CDR3: TGTGCCAGCAGCCCGATGCCGGGTACCACAGATACGCAGTATTTT.

This clonotype was picked up a small number of times. The CDR3 DNA follows: TGTGCCAGCAGCTCCCTTGGACTAGCGGAGATTGAGCAGTTCTTC. Protein product: CASSSLGLAEIEQFF. The chain recombines TRBV13 with TRBJ2-1; 10 bases are a match to TRBD2. J was trimmed by 9 bases and V by 4 bases; bases with no gene match: 9. Germline CDR1 and CDR2: PRHDT and FYEKMQ (reference sequence). The CDR3 totals 15 residues.

This clonotype was detected a few times. The J gene is TRBJ2-1, the V gene TRBV10-3, with D unclear. Trimming took off 6 bases at V and 6 bases at J, with 9 bases between the two ends. Germline V gene lookup returns CDR1 ENHRY and CDR2 SYGVKD. CDR3 length: 12 amino acids. The CDR3 nucleotides read TGTGCCATCAGCGAACAGACCAATGAGCAGTTCTTC. It encodes CAISEQTNEQFF.

This sequence joins TRBV7-9 and TRBJ2-3, with D perhaps given as TRBD1 or TRBD2 (6 bases each). Germline V gene lookup returns CDR1 SEHNR and CDR2 FQNEAQ (reference sequence). This CDR3 contains 13 residues. Trimming left V 2 bases short and J 6 bases short, with 9 bases between. The CDR3 loop reads CASSLRGVDTQYF. Written as DNA, the CDR3 is TGTGCCAGCAGCTTAAGGGGGGTGGATACGCAGTATTTT.

This clonotype was observed a handful of times. The V gene is TRBV6-5, the J gene TRBJ1-2, with D possibly matching TRBD1 (6 bases). Germline V gene lookup returns CDR1 MNHEY and CDR2 SVGAGI. V lost 0 bases and J 1 base, leaving 9 bases between the germline ends. This CDR3 has 15 amino acids. CDR3 bases: TGTGCCAGCAGTTACTCACAGGGAGGTAACTATGGCTACACCTTC. The encoded protein is CASSYSQGGNYGYTF.

The V call is TRBV12-3 or TRBV12-4, the J call TRBJ2-3; TRBD2 might be the D (5 bases). V lost 5 bases and J 0 bases, leaving 18 bases between the germline ends. This CDR3 spans 17 amino acids. The CDR3 DNA reads TGTGCCAGCAGTGGACTGGGCCAGCTGGTTAGCACAGATACGCAGTATTTT. This encodes CASSGLGQLVSTDTQYF.

This rearrangement joins TRBV6-5 to TRBJ2-5; possible D gene TRBD2, 5 bases. Germline V gene data show CDR1 as MNHEY and CDR2 as SVGAGI. Trimming removed 4 bases from V and 2 bases from J, with 14 bases in between. The CDR3 loop spans 15 amino acids. CDR3 sequence: CASSWQATKQETQYF. CDR3 sequence (DNA): TGTGCCAGCAGTTGGCAGGCGACTAAACAAGAGACCCAGTACTTC.

This clonotype was counted at least ten times. The genes are TRBV12-3 or TRBV12-4 and TRBJ2-2; tentative D call: TRBD1 (6 bases). The CDR3 length is 16 residues. V dropped 5 bases and J dropped 5 bases, with 18 bases sitting between them. The CDR3: CASSPDSWSSTGELFF. As DNA, the CDR3 is TGTGCCAGCAGTCCGGACAGTTGGTCGTCGACCGGGGAGCTGTTTTTT.

This clonotype was seen at least ten times. The rearrangement links TRBV27 to TRBJ2-1; 9 positions agree with TRBD2. The CDR3 runs 15 residues. CDR1 and CDR2 from the germline V gene are MNHEY and SMNVEV (reference sequence). V gave up 4 bases and J gave up 2 bases; unmatched junction bases: 3. CDR3 DNA: TGTGCCAGCAGTTGGTTAGCGGGAGCCTACAATGAGCAGTTCTTC. Translating it yields CASSWLAGAYNEQFF.

The chain links TRBV7-2 to TRBJ1-5; TRBD1 matches 8 bases. The CDR3 has 16 residues. With V trimmed by 5 bases and J by 2 bases, 8 bases remained unmatched. The germline gives CDR1 SGHTA, CDR2 FQGNSA. The CDR3 coding sequence is TGTGCCAGCAGCACCCGGACAGGGATGGGCAATCAGCCCCAGCATTTT. This codes for CASSTRTGMGNQPQHF.

This clonotype was seen a few times. The rearrangement joins TRBV24-1 to TRBJ2-6; D not resolved. The CDR3 consists of 12 residues. V dropped 10 bases and J dropped 2 bases, with 5 bases sitting between them. In germline, CDR1 is KGHDR, CDR2 SFDVKD. CDR3 DNA: TGTGCCACAGAGGCTGGGGCCAACGTCCTGACTTTC. It specifies CATEAGANVLTF.

The V gene is TRBV7-9, the J gene TRBJ1-2; a weak D match, TRBD1 (5 bases). Germline CDR1 and CDR2: SEHNR and FQNEAQ (reference sequence). The length of the CDR3 is 11 residues. V gave up 4 bases and J gave up 13 bases, with 13 bases separating them. The CDR3 loop reads CASSSRGFCTF. Written as DNA, the CDR3 is TGTGCCAGCAGCTCTAGGGGATTCTGCACCTTC.

The chain's CDR3 is CASSPEGVWGTEAFF. The CDR3 coding sequence is TGTGCCAGCTCACCGGAGGGGGTTTGGGGAACTGAAGCTTTCTTT. V usage is TRBV18 and J usage is TRBJ1-1; the D gene is possibly TRBD1 (6 bases). Germline CDR1 KGHSH, CDR2 LQKENI. The CDR3 sequence is 15 residues long. Trimming took 3 bases from V and 5 from J, leaving 16 bases between them.

The chain joins TRBV7-9 to TRBJ2-1; D is tentatively TRBD1 or TRBD2 (6 bases each). CDR1 and CDR2 from the germline V gene are SEHNR and FQNEAQ (reference sequence). The CDR3 contains 13 residues. Between the trimmed V and J ends, which lost 5 bases and 7 bases, there was a span of 12 bases. The CDR3 sequence: CASSPGGPNEQFF. In DNA, the CDR3 is TGTGCCAGCAGCCCTGGGGGGCCGAATGAGCAGTTCTTC.

This clonotype appeared a few times. The rearrangement joins TRBV7-2 to TRBJ2-2; no reliable D call. Germline loops: CDR1 SGHTA, CDR2 FQGNSA. V dropped 0 bases and J dropped 3 bases, with 5 bases sitting between them. The CDR3 runs 14 residues. This chain's CDR3 is CASSLAYYTGELFF. Here the CDR3 DNA reads TGTGCCAGCAGCTTAGCGTACTACACCGGGGAGCTGTTTTTT. Together with reference TRBV7-2 and TRBJ2-2, the CDR3 gives the full variable domain: GAGVSQSPSNKVTEKGKDVELRCDPISGHTALYWYRQSLGQGLEFLIYFQGNSAPDKSGLPSDRFSAERTGGSVSTLTIQRTQQEDSAVYLCASSLAYYTGELFFGEGSRLTVL.

This clonotype was detected only a few times. This chain joins TRBV29-1 and TRBJ2-5, with D maybe TRBD1 (6 bases). Trimming removed 3 bases at V and 5 bases at J, with 10 bases between. The CDR3 has 12 amino acids. Germline lookup yields CDR1 SQVTM and CDR2 ANQGSEA. This CDR3 reads CSVESGVETQYF. The CDR3 DNA reads TGCAGCGTTGAGTCAGGGGTGGAGACCCAGTACTTC.

This clonotype was counted a few times. This chain connects TRBV9 to TRBJ2-7, with 10 bases aligning to TRBD2. The length of the CDR3 is 14 residues. The germline V gene has CDR1 SGDLS and CDR2 YYNGEE. V trimming: 0 bases; J trimming: 3 bases; junction bases outside the gene matches: 0. CDR3 protein: CASSVASGSYEQYF. As DNA, the CDR3 is TGTGCCAGCAGCGTAGCTAGCGGGAGCTACGAGCAGTACTTC.

This chain links TRBV6-5 with TRBJ1-6; D may be TRBD1 (5 bases). CDR1 and CDR2 (germline): MNHEY, SVGAGI. The CDR3 totals 14 residues. With 4 bases removed from V and 5 bases from J, the gap between germline ends came to 9 bases. Written as DNA, the CDR3 is TGTGCCAGCAGTTGGAGGACAAATAATTCACCCCTCCACTTT. Amino acid sequence: CASSWRTNNSPLHF.

A few counts support this clonotype. V is TRBV12-3 or TRBV12-4 and J is TRBJ2-3, with a weak D call TRBD2 (6 bases). Trimming took off 3 bases at V and 6 bases at J, with 7 bases between the two ends. The CDR3 consists of 12 residues. The CDR3 nucleotides read TGTGCCAGCAGTTTTCGGGAGGATACGCAGTATTTT. Translating gives CASSFREDTQYF.

This clonotype was counted only a few times. At one of its ends the junction is not consistent with the germline gene, which may arise from a read error. The V and J genes are TRBV20-1 and TRBJ1-6; D gene ambiguous. Germline values: CDR1 DFQATT, CDR2 SNEGSKA (reference sequence). The CDR3 runs to 14 residues. The CDR3, as DNA: TGCAGTGCTTCCACCGGACCTACTTATTCATCCCTCCACTTT. This translates into CSASTGPTYSSLHF.

This clonotype came up a few times. The chain recombines TRBV4-1 with TRBJ2-2; 13 nucleotides line up with TRBD2. V gave up 3 bases and J gave up 7 bases; unmatched junction bases: 5. The CDR3 contains 16 residues. Germline CDR1 is MGHRA and CDR2 is YSYEKL. The CDR3 loop is CASSQRTSGSYGELFF. CDR3 coding DNA: TGCGCCAGCAGCCAGCGGACTAGCGGGAGTTACGGGGAGCTGTTTTTT.